This T cell receptor (beta chain) was captured by sequencing in a study of Tregs in tolerant kidney transplant recipients. Study background: Recipients received nonmyeloablative bone marrow transplants from related graft donors, with transient mixed chimerism. Study results and limitations: Donor-specific Treg expansion exceeded global Treg expansion in tolerant patients, suggesting antigen drive.

The CDR3 runs to 15 residues. The V gene's germline CDR1 is LNHDA and CDR2 SQIVND (reference sequence). Trimming stripped 5 bases from V and 5 bases from J, with 15 bases between. The data were produced by immunoSEQ multiplex PCR, yet TCRdb's version contains in-frame clones alone and is incomplete. Its table records fewer than 55,000 clones. With respect to this clone: No antigen is known for it. The CDR3 goes on 3 residues after the read ends, and that part is filled in from the germline J gene.

This receptor was obtained from a human donor who received a combined kidney and bone marrow transplant. This specimen consisted of CD4+ T cells from blood, obtained before the transplant. The chain combines TRBV19 with TRBJ2-2; maybe TRBD1 (5 bases). The CDR3 DNA, read in part, is TGTGCCAGTAGTCCAAGGGGCCTTGGTACCGGGGAG. It codes for CASSPRGLGTGE. In full, the CDR3 is CASSPRGLGTGELFF.